One sample yielded the 26 T cell receptor beta chains listed below, sequenced in a study of a mutant IDH1 vaccine in newly diagnosed glioma. Repertoires were generated with immunoSEQ multiplex PCR, while TCRdb's copy carries only in-frame clones and drops some. The sample has around 53,000 clones; 86% are singletons. Sample time point: baseline, week 1 (first vaccination visit). Treatment noted: pre-vaccination baseline after standard-of-care therapy. Material: PBMCs, obtained from a glioma patient treated with radiotherapy, temozolomide or both. The receptors were gathered from a man aged 35 to 55 with glioma.

The chain employs TRBV9 and TRBJ2-7; possible D gene TRBD2, 5 bases. The CDR3 loop spans 13 amino acids. Germline V gene lookup returns CDR1 SGDLS and CDR2 YYNGEE. The V end lost 0 bases, the J end lost 2 bases, and 6 bases lay between the germline ends. The DNA of the CDR3 is TGTGCCAGCAGCGTAGGACTAACCTACGAGCAGTACTTC. Residues: CASSVGLTYEQYF. Based on the CDR3 plus reference TRBV9 and TRBJ2-7, the full variable domain is DSGVTQTPKHLITATGQRVTLRCSPRSGDLSVYWYQQSLDQGLQFLIQYYNGEERAKGNILERFSAQQFPDLHSELNLSSLELGDSALYFCASSVGLTYEQYFGPGTRLTVT.

The chain has TRBV15 and TRBJ2-7, with D perhaps matching TRBD1 or TRBD2 (5 bases each). Germline V gives CDR1 LNHNV, CDR2 YYDKDF (reference sequence). This CDR3 spans 14 amino acids. Trimming took off 3 bases at V and 5 bases at J, with 14 bases between the two ends. CDR3 nucleotides: TGTGCCACCAGCAGCCTCGAGGGGCTAGACGAGCAGTACTTC. Translation gives CATSSLEGLDEQYF.

The chain employs TRBV10-3 and TRBJ2-1; D not resolved. The V end lost 8 bases, the J end lost 3 bases, and 8 bases lay between the germline ends. The CDR3 covers 12 residues. Germline V gene data show CDR1 as ENHRY and CDR2 as SYGVKD. CDR3 bases: TGTGCCATCGGTAGCAACTACAATGAGCAGTTCTTC. Translated: CAIGSNYNEQFF.

The chain couples TRBV7-2 to TRBJ2-5, with TRBD2 matching 7 bases. CDR1 is SGHTA and CDR2 is FQGNSA in the germline V gene. The CDR3 length is 15 residues. Trimming removed 5 bases from V and 5 bases from J; junction bases left unmatched: 11. The CDR3 nucleotides read TGTGCCAGCAGCCCATGGGGGGGGAGTACGGAGACCCAGTACTTC. This gives the protein CASSPWGGSTETQYF.

This chain connects TRBV6-6 to TRBJ1-3; no clear D. CDR1 and CDR2 from the germline V gene are MNHNY and SVGAGI (reference sequence). The length of the CDR3 is 11 residues. Deletions cut 4 bases from V and 5 bases from J, with 3 bases between. The CDR3 here is CASSSRNTIYF. CDR3 in DNA: TGTGCCAGCAGTTCCAGAAACACCATATATTTT.

The chain combines TRBV10-3 with TRBJ2-3, with D hard to call. The CDR3 extends over 11 amino acids. CDR1 and CDR2 from the germline V gene are ENHRY and SYGVKD. The V end lost 4 bases, the J end lost 4 bases, and 3 bases lay between the germline ends. CDR3 loop: CAISGSDTQYF. The CDR3 DNA reads as TGTGCCATCAGTGGGTCAGATACGCAGTATTTT.

V usage is TRBV25-1 and J usage is TRBJ1-1, with a weak D call TRBD1 (5 bases). Between the trimmed V and J ends, which lost 1 base and 4 bases, there was a span of 10 bases. The CDR3 covers 14 residues. In germline, CDR1 is MGHDK, CDR2 SYGVNS. The CDR3 sequence is CASSELGGFTEAFF. The CDR3, as DNA: TGTGCCAGCAGTGAATTGGGGGGTTTCACTGAAGCTTTCTTT.

The rearrangement links TRBV5-1 to TRBJ1-1; TRBD1 is a possible D gene (5 bases). V gave up 0 bases and J gave up 1 base, with 10 bases separating them. The CDR3 runs to 15 residues. Germline V lookup: CDR1 SGHRS, CDR2 YFSETQ. The CDR3 protein is CASSLDGAGNTEAFF. As DNA, the CDR3 is TGCGCCAGCAGCTTGGATGGGGCCGGGAACACTGAAGCTTTCTTT.

This chain links TRBV5-4 with TRBJ1-4; D perhaps matches TRBD1 (5 bases). The germline gives CDR1 SGHNT, CDR2 YYREEE (reference sequence). The CDR3 is 14 residues long. Trimming shortened V by 4 bases and J by 3 bases, and 10 bases separated the two germline ends. The CDR3 nucleotides are TGTGCCAGCAGCCGGGACGGCCCTAATGAAAAACTGTTTTTT. Amino acids: CASSRDGPNEKLFF. The whole variable domain, filled in from reference TRBV5-4 and TRBJ1-4, reads ETGVTQSPTHLIKTRGQQVTLRCSSQSGHNTVSWYQQALGQGPQFIFQYYREEENGRGNFPPRFSGLQFPNYSSELNVNALELDDSALYLCASSRDGPNEKLFFGSGTQLSVL.

The DNA of the CDR3 is TGTGCCAGCAGCCAAGATCGGGGGCAAGGGGCCAACGTCCTGACTTTC. It yields the protein CASSQDRGQGANVLTF. The J gene is TRBJ2-6, the V gene TRBV14; D may be TRBD1 or TRBD2 (6 bases each). The germline gives CDR1 SGHDN, CDR2 FVKESK. Trimming took 0 bases from V and 4 from J, leaving 10 bases between them. This CDR3 contains 16 residues.

The V gene is TRBV11-2, the J gene TRBJ1-1, with D possibly matching TRBD1 (5 bases). Germline V lookup: CDR1 SGHAT, CDR2 FQNNGV. This CDR3 has 13 residues. Trimming stripped 3 bases from V and 1 base from J, with 6 bases between. The CDR3 coding sequence is TGTGCCAGCAGCTTCACAGGGAACACTGAAGCTTTCTTT. It translates to CASSFTGNTEAFF.

The CDR3 loop reads CASSPLGTGIATNEKLFF. CDR3 DNA sequence: TGTGCCAGCTCACCACTAGGGACAGGGATAGCAACTAATGAAAAACTGTTTTTT. V and J are TRBV18 and TRBJ1-4, with 9 nucleotides matching TRBD1. Germline-derived CDR1 and CDR2 are KGHSH and LQKENI. The CDR3 covers 18 residues. With V trimmed by 1 base and J by 0 bases, 6 bases remained unmatched.

V usage is TRBV6-6 and J usage is TRBJ1-1; D is uncertain. V was pared by 5 bases and J by 1 base, with 5 bases between. Germline CDR1 MNHNY, CDR2 SVGAGI (reference sequence). The CDR3 extends over 12 amino acids. Here the CDR3 reads CASSPQNTEAFF. DNA of the CDR3: TGTGCCAGCAGTCCCCAGAACACTGAAGCTTTCTTT.

The chain combines TRBV6-5 with TRBJ2-1, with no clear D. The CDR3 length is 14 residues. V dropped 7 bases and J dropped 3 bases, with 13 bases sitting between them. Germline V CDR1 and CDR2: MNHEY, SVGAGI. Here the CDR3 DNA reads TGTGCCAGCAAGGTAGGAGACTTCTACAATGAGCAGTTCTTC. Translating gives CASKVGDFYNEQFF.

The CDR3 nucleotides are TGCGCCAGCACCCAAACGACTAGCGGGATAGAGACCCAGTACTTC. Its translation is CASTQTTSGIETQYF. V is TRBV5-1 and J is TRBJ2-5; TRBD2 agrees at 11 bases. This CDR3 is 15 amino acids long. CDR1 and CDR2 (germline): SGHRS, YFSETQ. The trim removed 6 bases at V and 4 bases at J, leaving 8 bases unmatched.

CDR3 sequence reads: CASSLGTGNGNQPQHF. For the CDR3, the DNA is TGTGCCAGCAGTCTCGGGACAGGTAACGGCAATCAGCCCCAGCATTTT. The V gene is TRBV6-6, the J gene TRBJ1-5; 8 bases match TRBD1. The J segment lost 2 bases and the V segment lost 5 bases, leaving 8 bases of the junction unmatched. Germline assignment: CDR1 MNHNY and CDR2 SVGAGI (reference sequence). The CDR3 contains 16 residues.

V and J are TRBV6-9 and TRBJ2-3; no clear D. Trimming shortened V by 0 bases and J by 0 bases, and 10 bases separated the two germline ends. This CDR3 region has 16 residues. The germline gives CDR1 MNHGY, CDR2 SVAAGI. CDR3 loop: CASSYSRTPSTDTQYF. In nucleotides, the CDR3 is TGTGCCAGCAGTTATTCGAGGACCCCAAGCACAGATACGCAGTATTTT.

V gene TRBV7-2 combines with J gene TRBJ2-7, with D tentatively TRBD1 (6 bases). The CDR3 sequence is 13 residues long. CDR1 and CDR2 from the germline V gene are SGHTA and FQGNSA. Between the trimmed V and J ends, which lost 5 bases and 2 bases, there was a span of 10 bases. Here the CDR3 reads CASSPRGPYEQYF. The CDR3 coding sequence is TGTGCCAGCAGCCCCAGGGGCCCCTACGAGCAGTACTTC.

This clone was counted between two and nine times. This sequence joins TRBV28 and TRBJ1-1; D might be TRBD1 (5 bases). V was trimmed by 7 bases and J by 1 base, leaving 7 bases between them. Germline V CDR1 and CDR2: MDHEN, SYDVKM. There are 12 residues in the CDR3. CDR3 protein: CASNTGNTEAFF. The CDR3 bases are TGTGCCAGCAATACAGGGAACACTGAAGCTTTCTTT.

V usage is TRBV4-1 and J usage is TRBJ1-1; weak D call: TRBD1 (5 bases). V lost 1 base, J lost 9 bases, and 15 bases lay in between. Per the germline V gene, CDR1 is MGHRA and CDR2 is YSYEKL. The CDR3 has 14 residues. The CDR3 reads CASSQGLRGLQAFF. The CDR3 nucleotides are TGCGCCAGCAGCCAAGGTTTAAGGGGATTACAAGCTTTCTTT.

The rearrangement uses TRBV6-1 and TRBJ2-7; no clear D gene. This CDR3 comprises 13 residues. Between the trimmed V and J ends, which lost 6 bases and 2 bases, there was a span of 11 bases. Germline V gene sequence: CDR1 MNHNS, CDR2 SASEGT. CDR3 sequence (DNA): TGTGCCAGCAGGGGCCAGAAGGCCTACGAGCAGTACTTC. Its translation is CASRGQKAYEQYF.

The chain joins TRBV27 to TRBJ2-4, with TRBD2 identical over 7 bases. The J segment lost 1 base and the V segment lost 4 bases, leaving 4 bases of the junction unmatched. The CDR3 sequence is 15 residues long. Germline V gene data show CDR1 as MNHEY and CDR2 as SMNVEV (reference sequence). The CDR3 nucleotides are TGTGCCAGCAGTTCCGGGCGGGGGGCCAAAAACATTCAGTACTTC. It encodes CASSSGRGAKNIQYF.

The chain couples TRBV10-3 to TRBJ1-2, with a possible D match to TRBD1 (5 bases). This CDR3 comprises 16 residues. Deletions cut 2 bases from V and 3 bases from J, with 16 bases between. In germline, CDR1 is ENHRY, CDR2 SYGVKD. CDR3 in DNA: TGTGCCATCAGTGAGGCGAGATGGGACTTTCACTATGGCTACACCTTC. It yields the protein CAISEARWDFHYGYTF.

This clone appeared once. This sequence joins TRBV7-2 and TRBJ2-5; TRBD2 aligns across 7 bases. There are 15 residues in the CDR3. From germline, CDR1 is SGHTA and CDR2 FQGNSA. Germline trimming cut 5 bases from V and 2 bases from J; bases unmatched to any gene: 8. CDR3 sequence: CASSRGTNEQETQYF. The CDR3 DNA reads as TGTGCCAGCAGCCGCGGGACTAACGAACAAGAGACCCAGTACTTC.

This clone was seen just once. V is TRBV6-4 and J is TRBJ1-5, with 10 bases lining up with TRBD1. Trimming took 5 bases from V and 3 from J; bases not matched to a gene: 7. CDR1 and CDR2 (germline): MRHNA, SNTAGT. The CDR3 is made up of 16 amino acids. In DNA, the CDR3 is TGTGCCAGCAGTTCTGACAGGGGGCCTATCAATCAGCCCCAGCATTTT. This sequence encodes CASSSDRGPINQPQHF.

J is TRBJ2-1 and V is TRBV7-9; D may be TRBD2 (6 bases). The CDR3 is made up of 17 amino acids. Germline values: CDR1 SEHNR, CDR2 FQNEAQ (reference sequence). The V and J ends lost 4 bases and 0 bases respectively, with 16 bases between them. CDR3 residues: CASSSPGLETSYNEQFF. DNA for the CDR3: TGTGCCAGCAGCTCCCCGGGACTCGAAACCTCCTACAATGAGCAGTTCTTC.